What follows describes a single T cell receptor beta chain. No antigen is known for it. Germline V gene sequence: CDR1 SEHNR, CDR2 FQNEAQ (reference sequence). The CDR3 has 14 residues. Trimming took off 2 bases at V and 4 bases at J, with 12 bases between the two ends. No fewer than 5.5 micrograms of total RNA were isolated from every sample. Alongside a J-beta primer mix, a sample-barcoded 5' primer served in a second PCR lasting 7 to 11 cycles. A 12-random-nucleotide template-switch adaptor tagged each cDNA molecule. TCRdb analysed the 5' RACE reads with MiXCR anew, one entry per CDR3 protein. The sample has around 2 million distinct CDR3 sequences, about two fifths seen once; the top ten hold roughly 24%. This sample is part of a study of blood T cells in healthy people across ages. Study-wide results and limits: Because sorting was not performed, PBMCs prevented conclusive naive versus antigen-experienced comparison.

The sequencing sample was made of blood. This TCR was recovered from a human donor in good health. V and J are TRBV7-9 and TRBJ2-7; tentatively, D is TRBD1 (6 bases). The CDR3 bases are TGTGCCAGCAGCTTAAAACTGGGGGCGTACGAGCAGTACTTC. Translated: CASSLKLGAYEQYF. Supplemented by reference TRBV7-9 and TRBJ2-7, the full variable domain reads DTGVSQNPRHKITKRGQNVTFRCDPISEHNRLYWYRQTLGQGPEFLTYFQNEAQLEKSRLLSDRFSAERPKGSFSTLEIQRTEQGDSAMYLCASSLKLGAYEQYFGPGTRLTVT.